This TCR beta chain was found in a study of monozygotic twins with inflammatory bowel disease. Overall study results and limits: Support for any single strong IBD-associated signal or clonotype was not found.

UMIs containing a 6-nucleotide sample barcode were added via template switching. TCRdb re-called the 5' RACE reads; one entry per CDR3 protein, DNA not given. This listing includes some 150,000 distinct CDR3 sequences. Blood samples, whole and unsorted for T cells, yielded the isolated total RNA. Germline V gene lookup returns CDR1 LNHDA and CDR2 SQIVND (reference sequence). The CDR3 covers 14 residues. With regard to this clonotype: What it binds is not known.

The V call is TRBV19, the J call TRBJ2-1; with no DNA, the TCRdb D assignment of TRBD1 cannot be verified. This TCR was recovered from a human donor with ulcerative colitis or Crohn's disease, or a healthy co-twin of an affected twin (not recorded which). Sequenced material: blood. The CDR3: CASTSGGGLNEQFF. The whole variable domain, remainder taken from reference TRBV19 and TRBJ2-1, is DGGITQSPKYLFRKEGQNVTLSCEQNLNHDAMYWYRQDPGQGLRLIYYSQIVNDFQKGDIAEGYSVSREKKESFPLTVTSAQKNPTAFYLCASTSGGGLNEQFFGPGTRLTVL.